Listed below are T cell receptor beta chains from one sample, sequenced in a study of a mutant IDH1 vaccine in newly diagnosed glioma. Their specific antigens are unknown. Sequencing was performed with immunoSEQ multiplex PCR; in TCRdb, only in-frame clones are kept and a portion is missing. The sample comprises over 55,000 clones, 85% to 90% of which are singletons, and approximately 4.2% rests with the top ten. The input for sequencing was PBMCs, taken from a glioma patient whose treatment included an IDH1 peptide vaccine. The receptors come from a woman aged 40 to 50 with glioma. CDR3s include the opening cysteine and the closing phenylalanine or tryptophan. The D gene is left open where the match is weak. Clone size is shown for a subset of rows, as once, few, many or a class of expanded clone.

size,V,J,D,DNA,CDR3
-,TRBV12-2,TRBJ1-5,-,TGTGCAAGTCGCTCACGGACAGGGGGTCGTCAGCCCCAGCATTTT,CASRSRTGGRQPQHF
-,TRBV4-1,TRBJ2-3,TRBD2,TGCGCCAGCAGCCTTGCCCACGGGGGGATGAGCACAGATACGCAGTATTTT,CASSLAHGGMSTDTQYF
-,TRBV7-8,TRBJ2-3,-,TGTGCCAGCAGCTTAGGTCTTGGCGGGGGCACAGATACGCAGTATTTT,CASSLGLGGGTDTQYF
-,TRBV4-2,TRBJ2-3,-,TGTGCCAGCAGCCAAGATATCGGCGGAGCTAGCACAGATACGCAGTATTTT,CASSQDIGGASTDTQYF
-,TRBV5-4,TRBJ2-3,TRBD2,TGTGCCAGCAGCTTGGCCCTAGCGGGAGGCCATACGCAGTATTTT,CASSLALAGGHTQYF
-,TRBV5-4,TRBJ1-5,-,TGTGCCAGCAGCTTGGACGGGAACAATCAGCCCCAGCATTTT,CASSLDGNNQPQHF
-,TRBV6-6,TRBJ1-4,-,TGTGCCAGCGGGGAAAGGGACTATGAAAAACTGTTTTTT,CASGERDYEKLFF
-,TRBV5-1,TRBJ2-5,TRBD2,TGCGCCAGCAGCAATAGCGGGATGGGAGAGACCCAGTACTTC,CASSNSGMGETQYF
-,TRBV14,TRBJ1-3,-,TGTGCCAGCAGCCAAGCTAACTCTATCCGAAGATATTTT,CASSQANSIRRYF
-,TRBV15,TRBJ1-3,-,TGTGCCACCAGCAGGGGGGACAAACCTTCCTCTGGAAACACCATATATTTT,CATSRGDKPSSGNTIYF
-,TRBV19,TRBJ2-3,TRBD2,TGTGCCAGTAGTATAGGGGGACTAGCCAGCACAGATACGCAGTATTTT,CASSIGGLASTDTQYF
-,TRBV7-2,TRBJ2-2,-,TGTGCCAGCAGGAAAAACGCCAACACCGGGGAGCTGTTTTTT,CASRKNANTGELFF
-,TRBV6-1,TRBJ2-5,TRBD1,TGTGCCAGCACCAGGGACAGATGGGAGACCCAGTACTTC,CASTRDRWETQYF
-,TRBV5-1,TRBJ2-4,-,TGCGCCAGCAGCCGTCAGGAACCCGGGACCAAAAACATTCAGTACTTC,CASSRQEPGTKNIQYF
-,TRBV4-1,TRBJ2-3,-,TGCGCCAGCAGCCAAGGTAGGACAGTTTCAAACACAGATACGCAGTATTTT,CASSQGRTVSNTDTQYF
-,TRBV5-1,TRBJ2-6,-,TGCGCCAGCAGCCCCCATACTTACTCTGGGGCCAACGTCCTGACTTTC,CASSPHTYSGANVLTF
-,TRBV7-2,TRBJ1-1,-,TGTGCCAGCAGCTTAATGAACACTGAAGCTTTCTTT,CASSLMNTEAFF
-,TRBV30,TRBJ1-3,TRBD1,TGTGCCTGGAGTATCGGGACAGCTGGAAACACCATATATTTT,CAWSIGTAGNTIYF
-,TRBV6-1,TRBJ2-7,TRBD2,TGTGCCAGCAGCCCACGACTAGCGGAGAGCTACGAGCAGTACTTC,CASSPRLAESYEQYF
few,TRBV5-1,TRBJ1-2,TRBD1,TGCGCCAGCAGCGAGGGACAGAACTATGGCTACACCTTC,CASSEGQNYGYTF
-,TRBV27,TRBJ1-4,-,TGTGCCAGCAGTACCGGCACCGGGGCTCGCGAAAAACTGTTTTTT,CASSTGTGAREKLFF
-,TRBV10-2,TRBJ2-3,-,TGCGCCAGCAGTGAAACGACTAAAGATACGCAGTATTTT,CASSETTKDTQYF
-,TRBV2,TRBJ1-5,-,TGTGCCAGCAGCTACTCGGAAGGGAGCAATCAGCCCCAGCATTTT,CASSYSEGSNQPQHF
few,TRBV2,TRBJ2-1,TRBD2,TGTGCCAGCAGTGGTCTAGCGGGGGGGCAGGAGCAGTTCTTC,CASSGLAGGQEQFF
few,TRBV5-6,TRBJ1-5,-,TGTGCCAGCAGCTTGTTGACGGAGGATCAGCCCCAGCATTTT,CASSLLTEDQPQHF
-,TRBV30,TRBJ1-4,-,TGTGCCTGGAGTGTAGGTGTGGGATATGAAAAACTGTTTTTT,CAWSVGVGYEKLFF
-,TRBV19,TRBJ1-1,-,TGTGCCAGTAGTACCCGGTGGGTAGACATGAACACTGAAGCTTTCTTT,CASSTRWVDMNTEAFF
-,TRBV4-2,TRBJ2-3,-,TGTGCCAGCAGCCAAGAGGGGGGGAGGGGGTCAGATACGCAGTATTTT,CASSQEGGRGSDTQYF
-,TRBV5-1,TRBJ2-5,TRBD2,TGCGCCAGCAGCAACACAGGGAGCCGGGAGGGGGAGACCCAGTACTTC,CASSNTGSREGETQYF
-,TRBV4-3,TRBJ2-1,-,TGCGCCAGCAGCCAAGATGGGAGACTAGGTCGGGGAAATGAGCAGTTCTTC,CASSQDGRLGRGNEQFF
-,TRBV5-4,TRBJ1-6,TRBD1,TGTGCCAGCAGAACAACCACAGGGGGCTCCTATAATTCACCCCTCCACTTT,CASRTTTGGSYNSPLHF